The 30 T cell receptor beta chains reported below all come from one sample, sequenced in a study of identical twins. One entry per CDR3 protein, called by TCRdb with MiXCR from the 5' RACE reads. The table lists about 810,000 distinct CDR3 sequences, roughly 12% of them singletons, with around 1.5% in the top ten. This sample also belongs to another study, concerning yellow fever vaccine responses in identical twins.

Sequenced input: PBMCs. These receptors were obtained from a woman aged 18-29 years in good health.

Only a few counts were recorded for this clonotype. The V gene is TRBV5-1, the J gene TRBJ2-1; perhaps TRBD1 as D (6 bases). V shed 6 bases and J shed 3 bases, with 10 bases lying between them. Per the germline V gene, CDR1 is SGHRS and CDR2 is YFSETQ. The CDR3 sequence is 13 residues long. The CDR3 sequence: CASTRQDYNEQFF. In nucleotides, the CDR3 is TGCGCCAGCACACGACAGGACTACAATGAGCAGTTCTTC.

The table lists this clonotype with a few counts. The chain uses TRBV12-2 and TRBJ1-6; no DNA check was done on the table's D call, TRBD1. TRBV12-2 is deemed a pseudogene. This CDR3 comprises 20 residues. The CDR3: CASRLAGWDSSSSYNSPLHF. Written as DNA, the CDR3 is TGTGCAAGTCGCTTAGCGGGATGGGACAGTTCGAGCTCCTATAATTCACCCCTCCACTTT.

CDR3 loop: CASSLFRLAGDEQFF. CDR3 coding DNA: TGTGCCAGCAGTTTGTTCAGGCTAGCGGGAGATGAGCAGTTCTTC. This rearrangement joins TRBV12-3 or TRBV12-4 to TRBJ2-1; 10 bases align to TRBD2. The CDR3 loop spans 15 amino acids. J was trimmed by 8 bases and V by 3 bases; bases with no gene match: 7.

This clonotype appeared a few times. The J gene is TRBJ2-2, the V gene TRBV6-5; 7 bases are a match to TRBD1. V shed 2 bases and J 5 bases; nucleotides not matched to a gene: 5. This CDR3 has 15 residues. CDR1 MNHEY and CDR2 SVGAGI come from the germline V gene. CDR3 coding DNA: TGTGCCAGCAGTTACGAGACAGGGCTAACCGGGGAGCTGTTTTTT. This encodes CASSYETGLTGELFF.

This chain uses TRBV7-9 with TRBJ2-2; TRBD2 agrees at 9 bases. The J segment lost 0 bases and the V segment lost 8 bases, leaving 4 bases of the junction unmatched. This CDR3 is 15 amino acids long. Germline V gene data show CDR1 as SEHNR and CDR2 as FQNEAQ (reference sequence). DNA of the CDR3: TGTGCCAGCTCAGCGGGAGGCCCGAACACCGGGGAGCTGTTTTTT. It is translated as CASSAGGPNTGELFF. The variable domain in full, completed from reference TRBV7-9 and TRBJ2-2, reads DTGVSQNPRHKITKRGQNVTFRCDPISEHNRLYWYRQTLGQGPEFLTYFQNEAQLEKSRLLSDRFSAERPKGSFSTLEIQRTEQGDSAMYLCASSAGGPNTGELFFGEGSRLTVL.

This clonotype has more than one count but fewer than ten. The J gene is TRBJ2-7, the V gene TRBV28; D uncertain. V lost 2 bases, J lost 2 bases, and 7 bases lay in between. CDR1 MDHEN and CDR2 SYDVKM come from the germline V gene. The CDR3 sequence is 13 residues long. In nucleotides, the CDR3 is TGTGCCAGCAGTTTAAAAAACCCCTACGAGCAGTACGTC. Residues: CASSLKNPYEQYV.

This clonotype was seen ten or more times. The junction does not match germline at one end; this may be a read error. The chain employs TRBV5-1 and TRBJ2-1, with TRBD1 as a possible D gene (5 bases). Germline CDR1 is SGHRS and CDR2 is YFSETQ. The CDR3 contains 15 residues. The DNA for the CDR3 is TGTGCCAGCAGCTTAGGGGAAAGCTCCTACAATGAGCAGTTCTTC. It encodes CASSLGESSYNEQFF.

In this sample, this clonotype turned up a few times. This chain joins TRBV27 and TRBJ2-1; 8 bases map to TRBD2. CDR1 MNHEY and CDR2 SMNVEV come from the germline V gene (reference sequence). The CDR3 is 15 amino acids. V shed 3 bases and J 6 bases; nucleotides not matched to a gene: 7. The CDR3 nucleotides read TGTGCCAGCAGTTTGGTTAGCGGGGCGCCCAATGAGCAGTTCTTC. It specifies CASSLVSGAPNEQFF.

The chain combines TRBV6-1 with TRBJ1-2, with no clear D. The germline gives CDR1 MNHNS, CDR2 SASEGT. V was clipped by 6 bases and J by 4 bases, with 12 bases between them. The CDR3 extends over 13 amino acids. CDR3 amino acids: CASRPGRGYGYTF. The CDR3 DNA sequence: TGTGCCAGCAGGCCTGGACGGGGCTATGGCTACACCTTC.

V and J are TRBV6-2 or TRBV6-3 and TRBJ2-7; no reliable D call. From germline, CDR1 is MNHEY and CDR2 SVGEGT. V lost 10 bases to trimming and J lost 2 bases, with 12 bases between them. The CDR3 covers 12 residues. The CDR3 region is CATSSLPYEQYF. Written as DNA, the CDR3 is TGTGCCACCAGCTCCCTTCCCTACGAGCAGTACTTC.

This clonotype was seen a few times. The V gene is TRBV12-3 or TRBV12-4, the J gene TRBJ2-3; D is possibly TRBD2 (5 bases). The CDR3 loop spans 15 amino acids. Trimming cost V 4 bases and J 1 base, with 12 bases left between them. The CDR3 coding sequence is TGTGCCAGCAGTTATCGCAGAGGGCGCACAGATACGCAGTATTTT. It yields the protein CASSYRRGRTDTQYF.

CDR3 sequence: CASSSSGTRDTGELFF. CDR3 DNA: TGCGCCAGCAGCTCTTCCGGGACTAGGGATACCGGGGAGCTGTTTTTT. The chain uses TRBV5-1 and TRBJ2-2; 8 nucleotides agree with TRBD2. Per the germline V gene, CDR1 is SGHRS and CDR2 is YFSETQ. J lost 5 bases, V lost 3 bases, and 9 bases had no gene match. CDR3 length: 16 amino acids.

The chain uses TRBV10-3 and TRBJ2-7; no clear D. CDR1 is ENHRY and CDR2 is SYGVKD in the germline V gene. The CDR3 is made up of 14 amino acids. V was pared by 8 bases and J by 2 bases, with 16 bases between. As DNA, the CDR3 is TGTGCCATCCGCTACAGCAGATTAACCTACGAGCAGTACTTC. It encodes CAIRYSRLTYEQYF.

This clonotype was seen a handful of times. J is TRBJ2-3 and V is TRBV5-1; 15 bases fit TRBD2. J was trimmed by 0 bases and V by 3 bases; bases with no gene match: 14. CDR3 length equals 21 residues. CDR1 and CDR2 (germline): SGHRS, YFSETQ. The CDR3 region is CASSSRPGTSGGSLSTDTQYF. In nucleotides, the CDR3 is TGCGCCAGCAGCTCGCGTCCCGGGACTAGCGGGGGGTCCTTAAGCACAGATACGCAGTATTTT.

This chain links TRBV18 with TRBJ2-6; TRBD1 agrees at 7 bases. The CDR3 spans 20 residues. V lost 4 bases, J lost 4 bases, and 19 bases stayed unmatched. Germline CDR1 and CDR2: KGHSH and LQKENI. The DNA for the CDR3 is TGTGCCAGCTCACTCAAACGGACAGGTGGTAAAGTTGCCGGGGCCAACGTCCTGACTTTC. Amino acids: CASSLKRTGGKVAGANVLTF.

Written as DNA, the CDR3 is TGTGCCAGCAGCGCCAATAGCGGGAGATTTGGAGAGACCCAGTACTTC. This sequence encodes CASSANSGRFGETQYF. The J gene is TRBJ2-5, the V gene TRBV9; 9 bases match TRBD2. V dropped 3 bases and J dropped 4; count of bases not matched to a gene: 10. The CDR3 is 16 amino acids. Germline V gives CDR1 SGDLS, CDR2 YYNGEE.

The CDR3 spells CSVEWGAPSYNEQFF. CDR3 nucleotide sequence: TGCAGCGTTGAGTGGGGGGCACCCTCCTACAATGAGCAGTTCTTC. The gene calls are TRBV29-1 and TRBJ2-1; D may correspond to TRBD1 or TRBD2 (6 bases each). The CDR3 loop spans 15 amino acids. Deletions cut 3 bases from V and 0 bases from J, with 12 bases between. CDR1 is SQVTM, CDR2 ANQGSEA, per germline.

This clonotype was picked up many times. The V gene is TRBV6-1, the J gene TRBJ1-2; TRBD1 agrees at 9 bases. Trimming at V came to 6 bases and at J to 8 bases, leaving 4 bases not matched to a gene. Per germline, CDR1 MNHNS and CDR2 SASEGT. The CDR3 has 12 amino acids. CDR3 sequence: CASRRTGDGYTF. The DNA of the CDR3 is TGTGCCAGCAGGCGGACAGGGGACGGCTACACCTTC.

The V gene is TRBV7-9, the J gene TRBJ2-2, with D uncertain. CDR1 and CDR2 from the germline V gene are SEHNR and FQNEAQ (reference sequence). The CDR3 extends over 12 amino acids. Trimming cost V 5 bases and J 5 bases, with 6 bases left between them. The CDR3 nucleotides are TGTGCCAGCAGCCGATATACCGGGGAGCTGTTTTTT. Translating gives CASSRYTGELFF.

This clonotype was detected only a few times. The chain recombines TRBV10-3 with TRBJ2-7; TRBD2 matches at 8 bases. The trim removed 3 bases at V and 7 bases at J, leaving 8 bases unmatched. CDR1 and CDR2 from the germline V gene are ENHRY and SYGVKD. CDR3 length: 14 amino acids. The CDR3 bases are TGTGCCATCAGTGATCGGCGGGAGGACTTTGAGCAGTACTTC. Protein product: CAISDRREDFEQYF.

The V call is TRBV5-1, the J call TRBJ2-1; a weak D match, TRBD2 (5 bases). Trimming shortened V by 4 bases and J by 11 bases, and 13 bases separated the two germline ends. Germline V gene data show CDR1 as SGHRS and CDR2 as YFSETQ. The CDR3 is 12 amino acids. The CDR3 here is CASSPLGGQQFF. CDR3 coding DNA: TGCGCCAGCAGCCCACTCGGAGGCCAGCAGTTCTTC.

There are a few counts of this clonotype. The genes are TRBV28 and TRBJ2-2; 11 positions match TRBD2. The CDR3 runs 16 residues. Germline V gene lookup returns CDR1 MDHEN and CDR2 SYDVKM. Trimming removed 5 bases from V and 5 bases from J; junction bases left unmatched: 7. This CDR3 is CASSVLAGVGTGELFF. CDR3 in DNA: TGTGCCAGCAGTGTACTAGCGGGAGTAGGGACCGGGGAGCTGTTTTTT.

The table lists this clonotype with a few counts. The V call is TRBV29-1, the J call TRBJ2-1; 9 bases line up with TRBD1. CDR1 is SQVTM and CDR2 is ANQGSEA in the germline V gene. V was clipped by 4 bases and J by 8 bases; unmatched bases: 15. The length of the CDR3 is 16 residues. CDR3 sequence (DNA): TGCAGCGTTGCGAGGTGGGCACAGGGGGCCCACCATGAGCAGTTCTTC. Translating it yields CSVARWAQGAHHEQFF.

This clonotype was picked up a small number of times. The rearrangement links TRBV5-8 to TRBJ2-5; the D gene is possibly TRBD1 (6 bases). The V end was cut by 4 bases, the J end by 3 bases, with 13 bases between. Germline V CDR1 and CDR2: SGHTS, YDEGEE. The CDR3 is 14 residues long. The CDR3 DNA reads as TGTGCCAGCAGCCTGTCAGGGGAGAAAGAGACCCAGTACTTC. Translating gives CASSLSGEKETQYF.

This clonotype was seen ten or more times. The chain links TRBV24-1 to TRBJ1-5, with D uncertain. From germline, CDR1 is KGHDR and CDR2 SFDVKD. The CDR3 contains 12 residues. Trimming cost V 4 bases and J 5 bases, with 5 bases left between them. The CDR3 here is CATSEGDQPQHF. In DNA, the CDR3 is TGTGCCACCAGTGAGGGTGATCAGCCCCAGCATTTT.

J is TRBJ1-2 and V is TRBV15; D call uncertain. Germline CDR1 and CDR2: LNHNV and YYDKDF (reference sequence). V lost 4 bases and J 2 bases, leaving 14 bases between the germline ends. CDR3 length: 15 amino acids. The CDR3 region is CATSTLGAVNYGYTF. DNA for the CDR3: TGTGCCACCAGCACTCTTGGAGCGGTGAACTATGGCTACACCTTC.

The chain uses TRBV6-5 and TRBJ1-1, with unresolved D. V dropped 4 bases and J dropped 5 bases, with 17 bases sitting between them. The CDR3 runs 15 residues. Germline V gene data show CDR1 as MNHEY and CDR2 as SVGAGI. The CDR3 bases are TGTGCCAGCAGTTTTTCGGGAACGGGCGCTACTGAAGCTTTCTTT. This encodes CASSFSGTGATEAFF.

The chain couples TRBV28 to TRBJ2-5, with a possible D match to TRBD1 (5 bases). V was clipped by 5 bases and J by 4 bases, with 17 bases between them. CDR1 and CDR2 from the germline V gene are MDHEN and SYDVKM. This CDR3 region has 15 residues. The CDR3 bases are TGTGCCAGCAGTCCCCCAGGGCGGAATATAGAGACCCAGTACTTC. It is translated as CASSPPGRNIETQYF.

This clonotype came up a few times. The V call is TRBV7-8, the J call TRBJ2-7, with D perhaps matching TRBD2 (6 bases). There are 15 residues in the CDR3. The germline V and J ends were trimmed by 1 base and 5 bases, with 15 bases remaining between them. In germline, CDR1 is SGHVS, CDR2 FQNEAQ. CDR3 sequence reads: CASSLERSSAHEQYF. CDR3 DNA: TGTGCCAGCAGCTTAGAGCGGTCTAGCGCCCACGAGCAGTACTTC.

This clonotype was observed a few times. This chain uses TRBV7-9 with TRBJ2-3, with TRBD1 identical over 7 bases. With 4 bases clipped from V and 4 bases from J, the junction kept 2 bases outside the gene matches. The CDR3 totals 13 residues. Germline V gene data show CDR1 as SEHNR and CDR2 as FQNEAQ (reference sequence). CDR3 in DNA: TGTGCCAGCAGCTCAAGGGGGCCAGATACGCAGTATTTT. Translation gives CASSSRGPDTQYF.